Listed below are T cell receptor beta chains from one sample, sequenced in a study of cytomegalovirus exposure and HLA in healthy donors. Only in-frame clones appear in the TCRdb table, and some are missing; sequencing was by immunoSEQ multiplex PCR. The table for this sample gives 100,000 to 150,000 clones. The sequenced sample consisted of PBMCs. Receptors originate from a man younger than 40 in good health and CMV-seronegative. Both conserved end residues are trimmed from each CDR3.

J gene	V gene	CDR3 protein
TRBJ1-1	TRBV5-1	ASSLGPLGRDKNTEAF
TRBJ1-1	TRBV7-3	ASSMDSYTEAF
TRBJ2-7	TRBV9	ASSPRLAGEGSYEQY
TRBJ2-5	TRBV10-3	AISETGDIGGTQY
TRBJ2-5	TRBV28	ASSWLRTSGGGRGETQY
TRBJ2-1	TRBV29-1	SVEPVLAGDYNEQF
TRBJ1-3	TRBV5-1	ASSSSPGGRNTIY
TRBJ2-7	TRBV4-2	ASSPSLAVKPYEQY
TRBJ2-1	TRBV4-3	ASSPRSGSYDEQF
TRBJ1-6	TRBV27	ASKGAGQIRVPLH
TRBJ2-3	TRBV27	ASSPSAEDTDTQY
TRBJ2-2	TRBV19	ASSIKRPFPGELF
TRBJ2-1	TRBV27	ASSLSGQGNNEQF
TRBJ2-1	TRBV11-2	ASRWTSGTTYNEQF
TRBJ1-2	TRBV5-5	ASSNRIQGIGYT
TRBJ2-7	TRBV2	ASSPDRGFYEQY
TRBJ1-1	TRBV5-6	ASSLVGTPPEAF
TRBJ1-1	TRBV6-6	ASSRGQGTEAF
TRBJ1-5	TRBV4-1	ASSQDMRWGGNQPQH
TRBJ2-1	TRBV4-1	ASSILPGLDVYNEQF
TRBJ2-2	TRBV12-5	ASGLVTGPDTGELF
TRBJ2-7	TRBV7-6	ASSSRQGVTYEQY
TRBJ2-1	TRBV5-1	ASSLAWSSYNEQF
TRBJ2-7	TRBV5-8	ASSFRDRARYEQY
TRBJ2-5	TRBV6-1	ASSDVPGGSQY
-	TRBV6-5	ASRRDGTTYEQY
TRBJ1-2	TRBV6-5	ASSPGGDGYT
-	TRBV7-9	ASSLRTDSYEQY